Below are 6 T cell receptor beta chains sequenced from a single sample in a study of shared clonotypes between healthy human individuals. This table comes from immunoSEQ multiplex PCR, and its TCRdb copy is limited to in-frame clones, with some not included. The sample contains roughly 2.6 million clones, more than 90% of which appear only once. Sequenced input: naive CD4+ T cells sorted from blood. The subset here: CD45RA+ positively selected. The receptors were gathered from a man between 18 and 29 years old in good health.

Of note for this clone: The same CDR3 is also encoded by other DNA sequences in this sample. CDR3 sequence reads: CASSFDSRYEQYF. The CDR3 DNA follows: TGCGCCAGCAGCTTCGACTCGCGCTACGAGCAGTACTTC. The rearrangement links TRBV5-1 to TRBJ2-7; D gene ambiguous. The germline V gene encodes CDR1 SGHRS and CDR2 YFSETQ. V was shortened by 2 bases and J by 3 bases, with 9 bases between the two germline ends. The CDR3 totals 13 residues.

This chain connects TRBV27 to TRBJ2-2; D tentatively reads TRBD1 or TRBD2 (6 bases each). This CDR3 has 16 amino acids. The germline V gene has CDR1 MNHEY and CDR2 SMNVEV (reference sequence). V lost 5 bases to trimming and J lost 3 bases, with 16 bases between them. The CDR3 is CASSLYSGAYTGELFF. CDR3 DNA sequence: TGTGCCAGCAGTCTCTACTCGGGGGCGTACACCGGGGAGCTGTTTTTT.

The chain recombines TRBV5-1 with TRBJ2-3; no firm D call. Trimming pared 3 bases from V and 2 bases from J, leaving 10 bases between. From germline, CDR1 is SGHRS and CDR2 YFSETQ. This CDR3 comprises 14 residues. Here the CDR3 DNA reads TGCGCCAGCAGCTCTCTAAGTCCCACAGATACGCAGTATTTT. Residues: CASSSLSPTDTQYF.

The chain carries TRBV5-1 and TRBJ2-7; either TRBD1 or TRBD2 may supply D (5 bases each). Deletions cut 0 bases from V and 7 bases from J, with 14 bases between. This CDR3 is built from 14 residues. Germline loops: CDR1 SGHRS, CDR2 YFSETQ. The chain's CDR3 is CASSLGDPRREQYF. The CDR3 DNA is TGCGCCAGCAGCTTGGGGGACCCACGGAGGGAGCAGTACTTC.

V and J are TRBV4-1 and TRBJ1-5; D perhaps matches TRBD1 (6 bases). Deletions cut 0 bases from V and 0 bases from J, with 24 bases between. The CDR3 has 21 amino acids. The germline gives CDR1 MGHRA, CDR2 YSYEKL. CDR3 nucleotides: TGCGCCAGCAGCCAAGAATGGAGCCCGGGGGGCCTTGGATATAGCAATCAGCCCCAGCATTTT. As protein: CASSQEWSPGGLGYSNQPQHF.

The chain carries TRBV5-6 and TRBJ2-3, with D maybe TRBD2 (6 bases). The length of the CDR3 is 15 residues. The germline CDR1 and CDR2 sequences are SGHDT and YYEEEE. Trimming cost V 4 bases and J 0 bases, with 12 bases left between them. The CDR3 protein is CASSRGTSSTDTQYF. The DNA of the CDR3 is TGTGCCAGCAGCCGCGGGACTTCTAGCACAGATACGCAGTATTTT.